This entry features one TCR beta chain sequence. The data stem from a study of T cells expressing NK-cell markers. In germline, CDR1 is DFQATT, CDR2 SNEGSKA (reference sequence). The CDR3 is 13 residues long. Reanalyzing the 5' RACE reads, TCRdb keeps one entry per CDR3 protein, without DNA. The sample totals about 260,000 distinct CDR3 sequences. Sequenced material: blood T cells: a sorted CD56 or NKG2C T cell subset, CD4+ or CD8+ T cells, or bulk PBMC T cells (not recorded which). The chain joins TRBV20-1 to TRBJ2-4; the D call of TRBD2 rests on TCRdb alone, since no DNA is present to check it. The source is a woman between 18 and 70 years old in good health. CDR3 protein: CSARDRGGYIQYF.